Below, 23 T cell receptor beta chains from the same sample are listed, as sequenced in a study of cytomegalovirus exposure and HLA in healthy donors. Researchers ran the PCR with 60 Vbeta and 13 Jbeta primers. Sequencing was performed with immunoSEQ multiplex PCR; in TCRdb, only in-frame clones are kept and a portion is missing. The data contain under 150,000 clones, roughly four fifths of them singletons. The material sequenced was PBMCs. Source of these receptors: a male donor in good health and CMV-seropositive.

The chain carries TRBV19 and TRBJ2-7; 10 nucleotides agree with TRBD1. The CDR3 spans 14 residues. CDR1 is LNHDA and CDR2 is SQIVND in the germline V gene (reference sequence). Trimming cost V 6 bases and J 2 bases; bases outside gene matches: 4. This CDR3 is CASRAGTGAYEQYF. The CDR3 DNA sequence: TGTGCCAGTAGGGCCGGGACAGGGGCCTACGAGCAGTACTTC.

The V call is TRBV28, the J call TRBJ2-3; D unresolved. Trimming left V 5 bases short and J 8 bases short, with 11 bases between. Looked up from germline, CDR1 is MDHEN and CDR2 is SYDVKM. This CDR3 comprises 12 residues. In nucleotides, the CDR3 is TGTGCCAGCAGTCCGAACAGAATTACGCAGTATTTT. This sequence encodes CASSPNRITQYF.

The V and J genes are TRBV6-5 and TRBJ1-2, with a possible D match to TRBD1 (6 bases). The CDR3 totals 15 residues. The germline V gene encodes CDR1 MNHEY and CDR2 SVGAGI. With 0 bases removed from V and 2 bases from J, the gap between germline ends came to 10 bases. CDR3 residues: CASSYSQGWNYGYTF. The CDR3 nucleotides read TGTGCCAGCAGTTACTCACAGGGCTGGAACTATGGCTACACCTTC.

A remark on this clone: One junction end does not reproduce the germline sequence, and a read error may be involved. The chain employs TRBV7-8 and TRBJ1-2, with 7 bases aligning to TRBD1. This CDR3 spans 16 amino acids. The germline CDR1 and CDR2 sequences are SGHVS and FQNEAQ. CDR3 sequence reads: CASSLALEGATIFGNF. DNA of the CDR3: TGTGCCAGCAGCTTAGCGCTAGAGGGGGCGACCATTTTTGGGAACTTC.

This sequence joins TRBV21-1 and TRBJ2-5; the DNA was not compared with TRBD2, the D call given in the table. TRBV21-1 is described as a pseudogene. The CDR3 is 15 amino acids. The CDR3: CASSNGSAWQETQYF. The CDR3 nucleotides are TGTGCCAGCAGCAATGGGTCAGCGTGGCAAGAGACCCAGTACTTC.

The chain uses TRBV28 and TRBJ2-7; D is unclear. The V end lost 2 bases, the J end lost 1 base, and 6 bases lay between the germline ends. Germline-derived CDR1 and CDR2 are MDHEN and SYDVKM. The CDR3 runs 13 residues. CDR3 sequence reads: CASSLGLSYEQYF. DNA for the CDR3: TGTGCCAGCAGTTTAGGGCTGTCCTACGAGCAGTACTTC.

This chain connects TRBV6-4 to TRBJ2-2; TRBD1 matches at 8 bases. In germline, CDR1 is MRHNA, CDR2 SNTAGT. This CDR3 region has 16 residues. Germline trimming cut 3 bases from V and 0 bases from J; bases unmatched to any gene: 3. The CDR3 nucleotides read TGTGCCAGCAGTGATTGGACAGGGACGAACACCGGGGAGCTGTTTTTT. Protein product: CASSDWTGTNTGELFF.

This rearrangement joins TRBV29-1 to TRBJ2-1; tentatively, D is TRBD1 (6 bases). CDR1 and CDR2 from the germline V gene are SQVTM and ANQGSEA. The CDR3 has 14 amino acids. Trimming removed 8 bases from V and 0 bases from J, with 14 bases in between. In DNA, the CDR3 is TGCAGCTCATTCGGACAGATCTCCTACAATGAGCAGTTCTTC. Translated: CSSFGQISYNEQFF.

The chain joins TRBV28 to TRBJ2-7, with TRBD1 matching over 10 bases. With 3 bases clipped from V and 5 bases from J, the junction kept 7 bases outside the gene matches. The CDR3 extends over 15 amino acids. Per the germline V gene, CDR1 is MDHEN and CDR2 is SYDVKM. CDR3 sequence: CASSLGGDRGHEQYF. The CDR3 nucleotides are TGTGCCAGCAGTTTGGGGGGGGACAGGGGTCACGAGCAGTACTTC.

CDR3 protein: CSVARTGAPEQYF. The CDR3 DNA reads TGCAGCGTTGCTCGGACAGGGGCCCCCGAGCAGTACTTC. The chain joins TRBV29-1 to TRBJ2-7, with TRBD1 matching over 9 bases. The CDR3 spans 13 residues. Germline CDR1 and CDR2: SQVTM and ANQGSEA. The J segment lost 6 bases and the V segment lost 4 bases, leaving 7 bases of the junction unmatched.

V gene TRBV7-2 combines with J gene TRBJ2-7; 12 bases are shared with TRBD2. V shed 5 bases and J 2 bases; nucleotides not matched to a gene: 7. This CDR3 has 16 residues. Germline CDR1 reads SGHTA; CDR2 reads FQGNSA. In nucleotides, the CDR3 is TGTGCCAGCAGCGTTCGGACTAGCGGGGCAGCCTACGAGCAGTACTTC. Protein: CASSVRTSGAAYEQYF.

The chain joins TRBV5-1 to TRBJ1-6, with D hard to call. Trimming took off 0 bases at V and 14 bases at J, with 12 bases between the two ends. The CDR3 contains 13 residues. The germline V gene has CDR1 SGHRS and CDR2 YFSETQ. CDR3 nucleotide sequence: TGCGCCAGCAGCTTGGACGGTGCCCCTTCCCTCCACTTT. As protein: CASSLDGAPSLHF.

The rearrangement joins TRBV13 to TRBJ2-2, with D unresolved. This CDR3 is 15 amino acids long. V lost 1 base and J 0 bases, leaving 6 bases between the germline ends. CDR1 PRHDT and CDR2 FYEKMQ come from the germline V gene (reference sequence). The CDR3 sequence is CASSLDSTNTGELFF. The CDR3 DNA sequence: TGTGCCAGCAGCTTAGACTCCACGAACACCGGGGAGCTGTTTTTT.

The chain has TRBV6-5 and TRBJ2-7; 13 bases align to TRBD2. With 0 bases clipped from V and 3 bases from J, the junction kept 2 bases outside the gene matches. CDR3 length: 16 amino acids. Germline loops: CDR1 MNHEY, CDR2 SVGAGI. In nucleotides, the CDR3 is TGTGCCAGCAGTTACTCCGGACTAGCGGGAGTCTACGAGCAGTACTTC. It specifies CASSYSGLAGVYEQYF.

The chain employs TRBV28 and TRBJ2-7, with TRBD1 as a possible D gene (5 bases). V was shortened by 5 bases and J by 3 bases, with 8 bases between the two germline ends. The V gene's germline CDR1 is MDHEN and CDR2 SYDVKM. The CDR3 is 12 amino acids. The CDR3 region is CASSQQDYEQYF. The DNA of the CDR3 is TGTGCCAGCAGTCAACAGGACTACGAGCAGTACTTC.

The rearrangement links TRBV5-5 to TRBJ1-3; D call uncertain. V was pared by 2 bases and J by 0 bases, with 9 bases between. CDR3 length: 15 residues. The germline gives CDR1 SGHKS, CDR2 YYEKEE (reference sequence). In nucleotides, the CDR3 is TGTGCCAGCAGCTTAGACGGGAGCTCTGGAAACACCATATATTTT. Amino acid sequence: CASSLDGSSGNTIYF.

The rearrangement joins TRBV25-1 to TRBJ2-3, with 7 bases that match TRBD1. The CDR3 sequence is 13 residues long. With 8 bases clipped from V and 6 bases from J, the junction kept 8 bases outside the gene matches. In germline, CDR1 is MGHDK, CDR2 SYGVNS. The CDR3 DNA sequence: TGTGCCAGCGGGGAACAGGGGTTGGATACGCAGTATTTT. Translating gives CASGEQGLDTQYF.

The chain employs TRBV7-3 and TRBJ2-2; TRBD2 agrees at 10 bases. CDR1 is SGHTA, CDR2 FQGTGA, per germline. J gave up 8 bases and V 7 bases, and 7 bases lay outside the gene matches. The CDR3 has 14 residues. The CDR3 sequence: CASNVAGGTGELFF. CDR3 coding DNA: TGTGCCAGCAACGTAGCGGGAGGTACTGGGGAGCTGTTTTTT.

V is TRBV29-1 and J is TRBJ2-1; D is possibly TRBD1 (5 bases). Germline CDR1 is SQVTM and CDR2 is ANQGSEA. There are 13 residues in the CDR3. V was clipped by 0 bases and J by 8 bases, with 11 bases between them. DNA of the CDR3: TGCAGCGTTGAAGATGGGGCAGTGGATGAGCAGTTCTTC. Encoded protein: CSVEDGAVDEQFF.

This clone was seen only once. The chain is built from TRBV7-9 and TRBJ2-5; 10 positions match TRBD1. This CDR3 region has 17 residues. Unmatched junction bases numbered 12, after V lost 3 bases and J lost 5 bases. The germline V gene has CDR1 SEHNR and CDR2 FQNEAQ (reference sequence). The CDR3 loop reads CASSLFVGTGVLETQYF. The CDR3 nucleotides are TGTGCCAGCAGCTTGTTCGTCGGGACAGGGGTTTTGGAGACCCAGTACTTC.

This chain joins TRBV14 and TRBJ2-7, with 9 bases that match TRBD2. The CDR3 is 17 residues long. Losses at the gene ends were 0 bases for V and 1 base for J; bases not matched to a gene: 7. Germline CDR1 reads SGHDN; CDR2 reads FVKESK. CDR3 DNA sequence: TGTGCCAGCAGCCAAGATCCTAGCGGGGCCAGTTCCTACGAGCAGTACTTC. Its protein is CASSQDPSGASSYEQYF.

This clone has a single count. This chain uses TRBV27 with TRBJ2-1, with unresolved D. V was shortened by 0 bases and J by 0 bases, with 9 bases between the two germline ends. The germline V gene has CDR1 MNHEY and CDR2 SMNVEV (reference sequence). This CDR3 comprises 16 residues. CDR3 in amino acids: CASSLSVESSYNEQFF. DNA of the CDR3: TGTGCCAGCAGTTTATCAGTGGAGAGCTCCTACAATGAGCAGTTCTTC.

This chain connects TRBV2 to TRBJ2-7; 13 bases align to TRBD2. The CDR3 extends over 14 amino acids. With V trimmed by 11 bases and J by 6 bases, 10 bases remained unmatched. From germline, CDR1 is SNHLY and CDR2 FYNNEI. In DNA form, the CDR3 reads TGTGCCTGGGTCGGACTAGCGGGAGTTGTCGAGCAGTACTTC. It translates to CAWVGLAGVVEQYF.